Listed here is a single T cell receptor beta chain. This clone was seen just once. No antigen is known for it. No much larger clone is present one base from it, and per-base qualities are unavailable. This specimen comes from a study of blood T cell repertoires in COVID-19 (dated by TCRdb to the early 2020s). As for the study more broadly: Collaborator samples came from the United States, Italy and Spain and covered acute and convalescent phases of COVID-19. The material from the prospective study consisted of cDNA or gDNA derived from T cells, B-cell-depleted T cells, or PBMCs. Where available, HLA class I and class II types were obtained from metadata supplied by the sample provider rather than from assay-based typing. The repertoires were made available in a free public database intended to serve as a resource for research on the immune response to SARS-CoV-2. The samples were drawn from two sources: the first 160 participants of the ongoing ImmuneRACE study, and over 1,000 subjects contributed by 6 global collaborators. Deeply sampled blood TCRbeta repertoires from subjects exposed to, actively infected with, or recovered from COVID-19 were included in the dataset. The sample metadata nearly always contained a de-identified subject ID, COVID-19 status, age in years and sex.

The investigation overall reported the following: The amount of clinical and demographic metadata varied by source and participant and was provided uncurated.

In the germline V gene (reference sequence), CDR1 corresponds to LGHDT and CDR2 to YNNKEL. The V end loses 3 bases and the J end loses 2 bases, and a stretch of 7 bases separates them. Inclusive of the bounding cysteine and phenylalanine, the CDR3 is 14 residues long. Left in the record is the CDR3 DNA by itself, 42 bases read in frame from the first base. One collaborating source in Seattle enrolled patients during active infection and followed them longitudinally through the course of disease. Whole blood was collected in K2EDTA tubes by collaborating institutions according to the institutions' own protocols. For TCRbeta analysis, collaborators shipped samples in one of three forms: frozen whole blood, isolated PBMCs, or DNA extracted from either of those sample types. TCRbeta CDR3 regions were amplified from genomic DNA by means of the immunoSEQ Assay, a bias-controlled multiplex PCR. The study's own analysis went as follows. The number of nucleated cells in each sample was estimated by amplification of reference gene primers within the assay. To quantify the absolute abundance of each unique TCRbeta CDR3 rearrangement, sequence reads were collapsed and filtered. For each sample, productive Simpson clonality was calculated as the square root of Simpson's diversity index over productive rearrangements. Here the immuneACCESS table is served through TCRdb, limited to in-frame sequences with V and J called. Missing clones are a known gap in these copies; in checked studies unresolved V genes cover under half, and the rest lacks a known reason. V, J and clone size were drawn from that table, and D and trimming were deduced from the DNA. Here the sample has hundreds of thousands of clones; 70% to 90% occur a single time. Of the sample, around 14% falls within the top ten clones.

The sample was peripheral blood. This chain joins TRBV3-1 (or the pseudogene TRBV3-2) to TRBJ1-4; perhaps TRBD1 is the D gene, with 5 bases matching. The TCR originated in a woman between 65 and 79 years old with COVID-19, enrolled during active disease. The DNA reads TGTGCCAGCAGCCACAGGGTCACTAATGAAAAACTGTTTTTT. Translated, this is CASSHRVTNEKLFF.